This T cell receptor beta chain comes out of a study of post-analysis software for immune sequencing data. Study-level points and caveats: F measure grouped same-batch samples tightly together. Relative to controls, patients had 4 or 5 TRBV segments at higher frequency, with TRBV5-6, TRBV5-1 and TRBV20-1 among these.

Incorporated into the TCR beta cDNA libraries were unique molecular identifiers, which served to reduce PCR and sequencing biases. TCRdb passed the PCR reads through MiXCR, listing each CDR3 protein once. The table shows hundreds of thousands of distinct CDR3 sequences, with 25% to 30% occurring only once. Looked up from germline, CDR1 is MNHEY and CDR2 is SVGAGI. V lost 11 bases and J lost 5, with 25 bases in between. The length of the CDR3 is 16 residues. A remark on this clonotype: Its specificity is unknown.

Sequenced: blood. This receptor was taken from a girl between 10 and 17 years old with multiple sclerosis. This rearrangement joins TRBV6-5 to TRBJ1-5; possible D gene TRBD1, 5 bases. The CDR3 spells CAGPRSGDRPDQPQHF. The CDR3 DNA reads TGTGCCGGCCCACGGTCCGGGGACCGCCCAGATCAGCCCCAGCATTTT.